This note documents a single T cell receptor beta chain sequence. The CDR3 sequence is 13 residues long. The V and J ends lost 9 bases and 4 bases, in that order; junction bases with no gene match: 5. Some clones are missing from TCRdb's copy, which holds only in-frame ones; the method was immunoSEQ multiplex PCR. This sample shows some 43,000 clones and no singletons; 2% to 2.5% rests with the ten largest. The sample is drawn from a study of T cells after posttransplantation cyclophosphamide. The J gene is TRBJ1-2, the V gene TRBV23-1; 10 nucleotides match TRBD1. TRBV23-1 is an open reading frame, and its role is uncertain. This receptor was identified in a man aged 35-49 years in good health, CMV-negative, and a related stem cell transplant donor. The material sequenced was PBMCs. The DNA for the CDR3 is TGCGCCAGGAGGGGGACAGGGGCCTATGGCTACACCTTC. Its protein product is CARRGTGAYGYTF.